Described below is a single TCR beta chain sequence and its context. Generated by immunoSEQ multiplex PCR, the TCRdb table keeps only in-frame clones and is missing some. The profile shows roughly 260,000 clones, 90% to 95% of them singletons. V dropped 3 bases and J dropped 5 bases, with 9 bases sitting between them. The CDR3 consists of 13 residues. This entry belongs to a study of blood T cell repertoires in COVID-19. In the study overall: Acute and convalescent COVID-19 specimens originated in the United States, Italy and Spain.

This sequence joins TRBV12-3 or TRBV12-4 and TRBJ2-3; unclear D gene. Sequenced sample: PBMCs or T cells enriched from blood (not recorded which). The source is a woman aged 18-29 years who had recovered from COVID-19. CDR3 nucleotide sequence: TGTGCCAGCAGTTTCGGCGGCTTAGATACGCAGTATTTT. This encodes CASSFGGLDTQYF.